The 15 T cell receptor beta chains listed next were all sequenced from one sample in a study. TCRdb recomputed calls from the RT-PCR reads with MiXCR, one row per CDR3 protein. The table records fewer than 800,000 distinct CDR3 sequences, approximately 15% of them present only once. Sequencing was carried out using memory CD4+ T cells from blood. Source of these receptors: a female donor in good health, serving as a healthy control.

A single count supports this clonotype. The V call is TRBV5-5, the J call TRBJ1-2; D is undetermined. Trimming cost V 1 base and J 7 bases, with 14 bases left between them. Germline V gene sequence: CDR1 SGHKS, CDR2 YYEKEE (reference sequence). The CDR3 loop spans 14 amino acids. Here the CDR3 DNA reads TGTGCCAGCAGCTTGTCGACGGGAGGCTGTGGCTACACCTTC. This sequence encodes CASSLSTGGCGYTF.

A remark on this clonotype: Just one base apart from a much larger clone, this may be a read error. The V and J genes are TRBV10-3 and TRBJ1-1; 7 nucleotides match TRBD1. The length of the CDR3 is 14 residues. CDR1 and CDR2 from the germline V gene are ENHRY and SYGVKD. The V gene end was trimmed by 5 bases and the J gene end by 3 bases; junction bases not matched to a gene: 6. Here the CDR3 DNA reads TGTGCCATCAGTCCCCAGGGACAGTACACTGAAGCTTTCTTT. Its translation: CAISPQGQYTEAFF.

Many counts were recorded for this clonotype. This sequence joins TRBV7-2 and TRBJ1-5, with unresolved D. The V and J ends lost 3 bases and 7 bases respectively, with 16 bases between them. Germline lookup yields CDR1 SGHTA and CDR2 FQGNSA. The CDR3 length is 15 residues. CDR3 region: CASSLRLGPGQPQHF. For the CDR3, the DNA is TGTGCCAGCAGCTTGCGACTGGGTCCGGGGCAGCCCCAGCATTTT.

The chain employs TRBV24-1 and TRBJ2-2; tentatively, D is TRBD2 (5 bases). V was cut by 3 bases and J by 2 bases, with 12 bases left in between. This CDR3 contains 16 residues. The germline V gene encodes CDR1 KGHDR and CDR2 SFDVKD. CDR3 sequence reads: CATSDRDSPNTGELFF. DNA of the CDR3: TGTGCCACCAGTGATCGGGATAGCCCTAACACCGGGGAGCTGTTTTTT.

This clonotype turned up a few times. This rearrangement joins TRBV6-2 or TRBV6-3 to TRBJ2-5; no clear D. The CDR3 spans 13 residues. V was clipped by 7 bases and J by 6 bases, with 15 bases between them. Germline CDR1 is MNHEY and CDR2 is SVGEGT. The CDR3 spells CASTLGHEKTQYF. CDR3 nucleotides: TGTGCCAGCACCCTAGGTCATGAGAAGACCCAGTACTTC.

This clonotype came up a few times. The gene calls are TRBV4-1 and TRBJ2-7; 8 nucleotides agree with TRBD1. This CDR3 has 15 residues. V lost 3 bases, J lost 3 bases, and 7 bases stayed unmatched. Germline assignment: CDR1 MGHRA and CDR2 YSYEKL. The CDR3 DNA reads as TGCGCCAGCAGCCATCGGAACAGGGGGAGCTACGAGCAGTACTTC. Protein sequence: CASSHRNRGSYEQYF.

A few counts support this clonotype. The chain is built from TRBV7-9 and TRBJ2-1, with D possibly being TRBD1 or TRBD2 (5 bases each). This CDR3 has 16 residues. The germline V gene encodes CDR1 SEHNR and CDR2 FQNEAQ (reference sequence). Trimming took 2 bases from V and 6 from J, leaving 17 bases between them. CDR3 nucleotide sequence: TGTGCCAGCAGCTTAAACTGGGCGATTGGGGGCAATGAGCAGTTCTTC. Residues: CASSLNWAIGGNEQFF.

This clonotype was observed many times. The V call is TRBV12-3 or TRBV12-4, the J call TRBJ2-3; 9 nucleotides agree with TRBD2. The CDR3 length is 22 residues. Trimming at V came to 3 bases and at J to 2 bases, leaving 24 bases not matched to a gene. CDR3 nucleotide sequence: TGTGCCAGCAGTTTTTCGCCCGGGACTAGCCGGGAGTCTACAAGAATCACAGATACGCAGTATTTT. This sequence encodes CASSFSPGTSRESTRITDTQYF.

The chain has TRBV15 and TRBJ1-4; TRBD1 aligns across 7 bases. Germline CDR1 reads LNHNV; CDR2 reads YYDKDF (reference sequence). V was pared by 0 bases and J by 7 bases, with 8 bases of the junction left unmatched. This CDR3 has 16 amino acids. The CDR3 is CATSRDPGSGGEKLFF. The DNA of the CDR3 is TGTGCCACCAGCAGAGACCCTGGCTCAGGGGGTGAAAAACTGTTTTTT.

This clonotype occurred a few times. The rearrangement joins TRBV5-1 to TRBJ2-3; tentatively, D is TRBD2 (6 bases). V dropped 5 bases and J dropped 1 base, with 11 bases sitting between them. From germline, CDR1 is SGHRS and CDR2 YFSETQ. The CDR3 spans 14 residues. The CDR3 coding sequence is TGCGCCAGCAGGTTGCGGGGCCGCACAGATACGCAGTATTTT. It codes for CASRLRGRTDTQYF. The variable domain in full, completed from reference TRBV5-1 and TRBJ2-3, reads KAGVTQTPRYLIKTRGQQVTLSCSPISGHRSVSWYQQTPGQGLQFLFEYFSETQRNKGNFPGRFSGRQFSNSRSEMNVSTLELGDSALYLCASRLRGRTDTQYFGPGTRLTVL.

The chain combines TRBV6-5 with TRBJ1-2; D not certain. The V and J ends lost 6 bases and 4 bases respectively, with 21 bases between them. The V gene's germline CDR1 is MNHEY and CDR2 SVGAGI. CDR3 size: 16 residues. The CDR3 bases are TGTGCCAGCAGAAGGGCCAGCCCGCTATCATCCTATGGCTACACCTTC. It is translated as CASRRASPLSSYGYTF.

V and J are TRBV27 and TRBJ2-7, with a weak D call TRBD1 (6 bases). Trimming took off 0 bases at V and 2 bases at J, with 11 bases between the two ends. From germline, CDR1 is MNHEY and CDR2 SMNVEV (reference sequence). CDR3 length: 15 amino acids. DNA of the CDR3: TGTGCCAGCAGTTTATCGGGCAGGGGACCCTACGAGCAGTACTTC. Translated, it gives CASSLSGRGPYEQYF.

This clonotype was counted only a few times. The V gene is TRBV25-1, the J gene TRBJ2-5; maybe TRBD1 (6 bases). Trimming removed 1 base from V and 6 bases from J, with 15 bases in between. CDR3 length equals 15 residues. The V gene's germline CDR1 is MGHDK and CDR2 SYGVNS. The CDR3 reads CASSESGELFKTQYF. CDR3 in DNA: TGTGCCAGCAGTGAATCAGGGGAACTTTTCAAGACCCAGTACTTC.

DNA for the CDR3: TGTGCCAGCAGTTTGGCAACAGCCTACAATGGCTACACCTTC. This codes for CASSLATAYNGYTF. The chain has TRBV12-3 or TRBV12-4 and TRBJ1-2; D remains unclear. The CDR3 has 14 amino acids. The V end lost 3 bases, the J end lost 6 bases, and 14 bases lay between the germline ends.

This clonotype was counted between two and nine times. The J gene is TRBJ2-1, the V gene TRBV5-1, with TRBD2 identical over 11 bases. The CDR3 loop spans 17 amino acids. Trimming at V came to 4 bases and at J to 7 bases, leaving 13 bases not matched to a gene. Germline CDR1 reads SGHRS; CDR2 reads YFSETQ. The CDR3 DNA reads TGCGCCAGCAGCCCTCAGAGCGGACTAGCGGGTGGGAATGAGCAGTTCTTC. Its translation is CASSPQSGLAGGNEQFF.